A single sample gave rise to the 27 T cell receptor beta chains below, sequenced in a study of vaccination and CD4 T cells after COVID-19 (dated by TCRdb to between 2021 and 2024). The receptor library was made with PCR. Sequenced on an Illumina iSeq 100. DNA from cultured CD4+ T cells underwent TCR sequencing with the Oncomine TCR Beta short-read assay at the Johns Hopkins FTIC core. Genomic DNA was extracted from the cultured CD4+ T cells with the QIAamp micro DNA kit. TCRdb reanalyzed the raw reads on its own, using fastp at Q25 for trimming and MiXCR for clone calling, and kept in-frame beta chains. Rows with one shared CDR3 protein collapse into an entry with the most common genes and DNA. Across this sample there are 8,000 to 10,000 distinct CDR3 sequences, with 30% to 35% seen only once. 25% to 35% of the sample rests with the top ten. What these receptors recognize is not known. The treatment or condition tag for this specimen amounts to: approximately 10-day PBMC culture with coronavirus spike peptide pools or control peptides (ViraFEST assay). CD4+ T cells from unexposed donors were collected before the COVID-19 pandemic (2011-2018).

The specimen sequenced was CD4+ T cells from blood, cultured in vitro. The receptors stem from a human donor in good health.

The genes are TRBV11-2 and TRBJ1-2; a possible D gene is TRBD1 (5 bases). Trimming stripped 4 bases from V and 4 bases from J, with 7 bases between. This CDR3 contains 12 residues. Germline V lookup: CDR1 SGHAT, CDR2 FQNNGV. CDR3 coding DNA: TGTGCCAGCAGCTCCGGGGCCTATGGCTACACCTTC. Translated, it gives CASSSGAYGYTF.

This chain links TRBV6-1 with TRBJ2-7; the D gene is possibly TRBD1 (6 bases). CDR3 size: 17 residues. Trimming stripped 6 bases from V and 3 bases from J, with 24 bases between. Germline CDR1 MNHNS, CDR2 SASEGT. This CDR3 reads CASSQKSSGRGNYEQYF. In nucleotides, the CDR3 is TGTGCCAGCAGCCAGAAGTCCTCGGGAAGGGGGAACTACGAGCAGTACTTC.

The chain is built from TRBV18 and TRBJ2-5; no clear D gene. The CDR3 runs to 16 residues. CDR1 is KGHSH and CDR2 is LQKENI in the germline V gene. Trimming stripped 3 bases from V and 1 base from J, with 15 bases between. CDR3 protein: CASSPLRAGRQETQYF. The CDR3 DNA reads as TGTGCCAGCTCACCCTTGAGAGCAGGCCGCCAAGAGACCCAGTACTTC.

This chain connects TRBV7-2 to TRBJ2-3; 12 nucleotides agree with TRBD2. The length of the CDR3 is 17 residues. The V segment lost 5 bases and the J segment 3 bases; nucleotides outside the gene matches: 9. Germline CDR1 SGHTA, CDR2 FQGNSA. In DNA, the CDR3 is TGTGCCAGCAGCCCCCGACTAGCGGGAGACAGAACAGATACGCAGTATTTT. This encodes CASSPRLAGDRTDTQYF.

This clonotype occurred a few times. In DNA, the CDR3 is TGTGCCAGCAGGGTCCCAGGTCGGGGAGCTAACTATGGCTACACCTTC. Amino acids: CASRVPGRGANYGYTF. The chain is built from TRBV28 and TRBJ1-2, with unresolved D. Germline CDR1 and CDR2: MDHEN and SYDVKM. Trimming took off 6 bases at V and 0 bases at J, with 17 bases between the two ends. The CDR3 loop spans 16 amino acids.

The chain uses TRBV10-1 and TRBJ2-7, with 11 bases that match TRBD1. The CDR3 covers 15 residues. Germline assignment: CDR1 WNHNN and CDR2 SYGVQD (reference sequence). Unmatched junction bases numbered 9, after V lost 8 bases and J lost 3 bases. The CDR3 DNA reads as TGCGCCAGCCCGCCTGCGGGACAGGGGGGCTACGAGCAGTACTTC. It codes for CASPPAGQGGYEQYF.

In its sample, this clonotype was seen a few times. The CDR3 here is CSARDSRRSDEQFF. Written as DNA, the CDR3 is TGCAGTGCTAGAGATTCCCGGCGGTCCGATGAGCAGTTCTTC. The V and J genes are TRBV20-1 and TRBJ2-1; no reliable D call. The V end lost 0 bases, the J end lost 8 bases, and 14 bases lay between the germline ends. Germline CDR1 is DFQATT and CDR2 is SNEGSKA (reference sequence). CDR3 length: 14 residues.

This rearrangement joins TRBV4-1 to TRBJ1-5, with TRBD1 as a possible D gene (5 bases). The CDR3 extends over 17 amino acids. Germline CDR1 is MGHRA and CDR2 is YSYEKL. V was clipped by 6 bases and J by 1 base, with 19 bases between them. CDR3 amino acids: CASSTYLGGRSNQPQHF. CDR3 bases: TGCGCCAGCAGTACCTACCTCGGGGGAAGGAGCAATCAGCCCCAGCATTTT.

The rearrangement uses TRBV10-3 and TRBJ2-7; possible D gene TRBD2, 6 bases. With 8 bases removed from V and 0 bases from J, the gap between germline ends came to 14 bases. The CDR3 runs 14 residues. CDR1 and CDR2 from the germline V gene are ENHRY and SYGVKD. The CDR3 loop is CAISGTPSSYEQYF. The CDR3 bases are TGTGCCATCTCTGGGACTCCTAGCTCCTACGAGCAGTACTTC.

The chain uses TRBV24-1 and TRBJ2-3; D gene ambiguous. The CDR3 has 16 residues. Looked up from germline, CDR1 is KGHDR and CDR2 is SFDVKD. V lost 1 base and J 0 bases, leaving 10 bases between the germline ends. CDR3 bases: TGTGCCACCAGTGATTTCGGGTTCACTAGCACAGATACGCAGTATTTT. Translation gives CATSDFGFTSTDTQYF.

The chain carries TRBV10-3 and TRBJ2-7, with 9 positions matching TRBD2. The CDR3 covers 15 residues. In germline, CDR1 is ENHRY, CDR2 SYGVKD. V lost 6 bases, J lost 2 bases, and 8 bases stayed unmatched. The CDR3 DNA is TGTGCCATCAGATCCGGGACTAGCCCCCCCTACGAGCAGTACTTC. Translation gives CAIRSGTSPPYEQYF.

This clonotype was recorded a few times. The chain uses TRBV6-2 or TRBV6-3 and TRBJ2-7; a possible D gene is TRBD1 (6 bases). The CDR3 runs to 11 residues. Trimming stripped 2 bases from V and 12 bases from J, with 11 bases between. The germline CDR1 and CDR2 sequences are MNHEY and SVGEGT. The DNA of the CDR3 is TGTGCCAGCAGTTACGGGGACACAAGGTACTTC. As protein: CASSYGDTRYF.

This clonotype was counted between two and nine times. This sequence joins TRBV7-3 and TRBJ2-7; 9 bases line up with TRBD2. The CDR3 consists of 17 residues. J gave up 2 bases and V 5 bases, and 13 bases lay outside the gene matches. In germline, CDR1 is SGHTA, CDR2 FQGTGA. The CDR3 is CASSPRPSSGGPYEQYF. CDR3 coding DNA: TGTGCCAGCAGCCCTAGGCCCAGTAGCGGGGGCCCCTACGAGCAGTACTTC.

This clonotype has a handful of counts. CDR3 sequence reads: CSAIPRGPGELFF. In DNA, the CDR3 is TGCAGTGCTATTCCGCGGGGGCCCGGGGAGCTGTTTTTT. This chain links TRBV20-1 with TRBJ2-2; maybe TRBD2 (7 bases). Germline-derived CDR1 and CDR2 are DFQATT and SNEGSKA (reference sequence). The CDR3 has 13 amino acids. The ends were cut back, 4 bases at V and 6 bases at J, with 12 bases in the middle.

This clonotype was detected only a few times. The CDR3 loop reads CASSLEVGSHEQYF. Here the CDR3 DNA reads TGTGCCAGCAGCTTAGAGGTAGGGTCCCACGAGCAGTACTTC. The chain recombines TRBV7-6 with TRBJ2-7; D not resolved. CDR1 is SGHVS, CDR2 FNYEAQ, per germline. The CDR3 contains 14 residues. V was clipped by 1 base and J by 5 bases, with 12 bases between them.

The J gene is TRBJ2-1, the V gene TRBV27; weak D call: TRBD1 (8 bases). Germline loops: CDR1 MNHEY, CDR2 SMNVEV (reference sequence). The CDR3 contains 13 residues. V lost 5 bases to trimming and J lost 7 bases, with 12 bases between them. CDR3: CASSIQGGNEQFF. CDR3 sequence (DNA): TGTGCCAGCAGTATACAGGGGGGGAATGAGCAGTTCTTC.

Only a few counts were recorded for this clonotype. The chain joins TRBV7-9 to TRBJ2-6; 8 bases align to TRBD2. The CDR3 totals 16 residues. Germline loops: CDR1 SEHNR, CDR2 FQNEAQ (reference sequence). The V gene end was trimmed by 5 bases and the J gene end by 3 bases; junction bases not matched to a gene: 6. The DNA of the CDR3 is TGTGCCAGCAGCGAGCGGGGGTTTGGTGGGGCCAACGTCCTGACTTTC. As protein: CASSERGFGGANVLTF.

The V gene is TRBV5-1, the J gene TRBJ1-6; 10 bases are shared with TRBD1. V shed 5 bases and J 8 bases; nucleotides not matched to a gene: 7. There are 15 residues in the CDR3. Germline V gene data show CDR1 as SGHRS and CDR2 as YFSETQ. CDR3 sequence (DNA): TGCGCCAGCAGTCCAGGACAGGGGGGGTATTCACCCCTCCACTTT. Protein product: CASSPGQGGYSPLHF. Combining the CDR3 with reference TRBV5-1 and TRBJ1-6 gives the whole variable domain KAGVTQTPRYLIKTRGQQVTLSCSPISGHRSVSWYQQTPGQGLQFLFEYFSETQRNKGNFPGRFSGRQFSNSRSEMNVSTLELGDSALYLCASSPGQGGYSPLHFGNGTRLTVT.

The chain has TRBV4-1 and TRBJ1-2; D is undetermined. Per germline, CDR1 MGHRA and CDR2 YSYEKL. CDR3 length: 14 residues. V lost 1 base and J 4 bases, leaving 10 bases between the germline ends. The CDR3 sequence is CASSQGTVVYGYTF. The DNA of the CDR3 is TGCGCCAGCAGCCAAGGGACGGTTGTCTATGGCTACACCTTC.

The chain links TRBV20-1 to TRBJ2-5, with D maybe TRBD1 (5 bases). Germline V gene lookup returns CDR1 DFQATT and CDR2 SNEGSKA (reference sequence). Trimming took 5 bases from V and 3 from J, leaving 13 bases between them. The CDR3 has 13 amino acids. The CDR3 nucleotides are TGCAGTGCTCGAACCGGACACAAAGAGACCCAGTACTTC. This sequence encodes CSARTGHKETQYF.

As DNA, the CDR3 is TGCGCCAGCAGTGATGGTTTAGTCTCGGGGACAGTGAACACTGAAGCTTTCTTT. It codes for CASSDGLVSGTVNTEAFF. The rearrangement joins TRBV10-2 to TRBJ1-1, with TRBD1 matching over 7 bases. The length of the CDR3 is 18 residues. Germline loops: CDR1 WSHSY, CDR2 SAAADI. V gave up 3 bases and J gave up 0 bases; unmatched junction bases: 13.

This clonotype was detected a few times. This chain links TRBV20-1 with TRBJ2-7; 10 nucleotides agree with TRBD2. Germline trimming cut 6 bases from V and 8 bases from J; bases unmatched to any gene: 7. The CDR3 is 12 amino acids. Per germline, CDR1 DFQATT and CDR2 SNEGSKA (reference sequence). CDR3 protein: CSATGLAAKQYF. In nucleotides, the CDR3 is TGCAGTGCCACCGGACTAGCGGCTAAGCAGTACTTC.

This clonotype was seen a handful of times. This rearrangement joins TRBV28 to TRBJ1-2; no reliable D call. The CDR3 contains 14 residues. V lost 7 bases, J lost 6 bases, and 18 bases lay in between. CDR1 and CDR2 (germline): MDHEN, SYDVKM. As DNA, the CDR3 is TGTGCCAGCACCCTTCTCGTGGGTCAGAATGGCTACACCTTC. Translating gives CASTLLVGQNGYTF.

A few counts support this clonotype. This sequence joins TRBV2 and TRBJ2-5; maybe TRBD2 (5 bases). Trimming pared 4 bases from V and 4 bases from J, leaving 10 bases between. CDR3 size: 13 residues. Germline CDR1 and CDR2: SNHLY and FYNNEI. DNA for the CDR3: TGTGCCAGCAGTGCGGACTGGGCAGAGACCCAGTACTTC. This encodes CASSADWAETQYF.

This clonotype was seen a few times. This rearrangement joins TRBV19 to TRBJ2-2; 10 bases match TRBD1. This CDR3 contains 16 residues. Germline lookup yields CDR1 LNHDA and CDR2 SQIVND (reference sequence). With 5 bases clipped from V and 4 bases from J, the junction kept 7 bases outside the gene matches. As DNA, the CDR3 is TGTGCCAGTAGTCGCCCCGGGACAGGGGTCACCGGGGAGCTGTTTTTT. Its translation is CASSRPGTGVTGELFF.

This rearrangement joins TRBV5-4 to TRBJ2-5; 7 bases are shared with TRBD1. Germline loops: CDR1 SGHNT, CDR2 YYREEE (reference sequence). The V gene end was trimmed by 3 bases and the J gene end by 5 bases; junction bases not matched to a gene: 13. The CDR3 is made up of 16 amino acids. The CDR3 loop reads CASSSPRQGVVETQYF. The CDR3 bases are TGTGCCAGCAGCTCCCCGCGGCAGGGGGTTGTGGAGACCCAGTACTTC.

The V gene is TRBV20-1, the J gene TRBJ2-3; the D is unclear. Germline V lookup: CDR1 DFQATT, CDR2 SNEGSKA (reference sequence). V was pared by 6 bases and J by 0 bases, with 7 bases between. The CDR3 sequence is 12 residues long. The CDR3 is CSAGSSTDTQYF. The DNA of the CDR3 is TGCAGTGCAGGGTCTAGCACAGATACGCAGTATTTT.